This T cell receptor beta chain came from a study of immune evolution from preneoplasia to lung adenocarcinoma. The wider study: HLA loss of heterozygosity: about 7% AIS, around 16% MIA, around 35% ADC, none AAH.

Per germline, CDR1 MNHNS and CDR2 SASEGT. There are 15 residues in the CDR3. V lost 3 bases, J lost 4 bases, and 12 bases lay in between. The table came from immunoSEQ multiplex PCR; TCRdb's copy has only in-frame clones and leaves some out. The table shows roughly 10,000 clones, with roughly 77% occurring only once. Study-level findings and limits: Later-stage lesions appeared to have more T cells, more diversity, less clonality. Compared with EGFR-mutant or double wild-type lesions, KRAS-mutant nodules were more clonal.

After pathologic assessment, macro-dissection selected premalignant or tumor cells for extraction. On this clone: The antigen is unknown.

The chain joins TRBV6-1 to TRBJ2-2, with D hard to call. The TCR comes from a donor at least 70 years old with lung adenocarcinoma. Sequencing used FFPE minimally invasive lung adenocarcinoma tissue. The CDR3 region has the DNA TGTGCCAGCAGTGATTCGGCCCCGAGCACCGGGGAGCTGTTTTTT. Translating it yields CASSDSAPSTGELFF.